What follows are 14 T cell receptor beta chains derived from one specimen sequenced in a study of regulatory T cells in long-lasting Graves disease. Described time point: persistent/refractory GD, antithyroid drugs over 5 years with positive TRAb. There was RNA extracted from PBMCs, and the TCR library was made from it. Researchers made TCR beta libraries by using iRepertoire HTBI primers and running Arm-PCR on CDR3 regions. TCRdb fed the multiplex PCR reads into MiXCR, producing one record per CDR3 protein. The data hold under 450,000 distinct CDR3 sequences, with about a quarter observed a single time. This sample comprised peripheral blood mononuclear cells (PBMCs), obtained when the disease was refractory, from a patient treated with antithyroid drugs. These receptors originate from a female donor with Graves disease.

This chain links TRBV6-1 with TRBJ1-1; D gene uncertain. The V end was cut by 4 bases, the J end by 8 bases, with 8 bases between. In germline, CDR1 is MNHNS, CDR2 SASEGT. The CDR3 covers 11 residues. CDR3 nucleotides: TGTGCCAGCAGTGGGCCTTGGGAAGCTTTCTTT. As protein: CASSGPWEAFF.

This clonotype was seen more than once but under ten times. V gene TRBV6-1 combines with J gene TRBJ1-6, with D uncertain. The germline V gene has CDR1 MNHNS and CDR2 SASEGT. The CDR3 length is 13 residues. V was cut by 6 bases and J by 8 bases, with 11 bases left in between. The CDR3 coding sequence is TGTGCCAGCAGCCCCCTGCTCGATTCACCCCTCCACTTT. Its protein product is CASSPLLDSPLHF.

This clonotype has more than one count but fewer than ten. The chain uses TRBV19 and TRBJ1-4; the D is unclear. Trimming removed 6 bases from V and 8 bases from J, with 7 bases in between. This CDR3 contains 11 residues. CDR1 and CDR2 from the germline V gene are LNHDA and SQIVND (reference sequence). CDR3 residues: CASRQGEKLFF. Here the CDR3 DNA reads TGTGCCAGTAGACAAGGGGAAAAACTGTTTTTT. Combining the CDR3 with reference TRBV19 and TRBJ1-4 gives the whole variable domain DGGITQSPKYLFRKEGQNVTLSCEQNLNHDAMYWYRQDPGQGLRLIYYSQIVNDFQKGDIAEGYSVSREKKESFPLTVTSAQKNPTAFYLCASRQGEKLFFGSGTQLSVL.

This clonotype was observed many times. The chain's CDR3 is CASSLQTSGRLSYEQYF. In DNA form, the CDR3 reads TGTGCCAGCAGCTTACAGACTAGCGGGAGATTATCCTACGAGCAGTACTTC. The V gene is TRBV7-2, the J gene TRBJ2-7; 12 bases agree with TRBD2. This CDR3 spans 17 amino acids. From germline, CDR1 is SGHTA and CDR2 FQGNSA. After removal of 2 bases from V and 1 base from J, the junction contained 6 bases not matched to a gene.

The sample holds many counts of this clonotype. This chain connects TRBV12-3 or TRBV12-4 to TRBJ1-4; perhaps TRBD1 as D (5 bases). CDR3 length: 15 amino acids. The V gene lost 3 bases and the J gene lost 5 bases, with 13 bases spanning the gap. CDR3 residues: CASSFEGRTNEKLFF. The CDR3 DNA reads TGTGCCAGCAGTTTCGAGGGACGGACCAATGAAAAACTGTTTTTT.

About this clonotype itself: With a much larger clone just one base away, this may be a read error. The chain uses TRBV6-2 or TRBV6-3 and TRBJ2-4; TRBD1 aligns across 9 bases. This CDR3 spans 14 amino acids. Per the germline V gene, CDR1 is MNHEY and CDR2 is SVGEGT. CDR3 sequence: CASSSRDRENVQYF. CDR3 nucleotide sequence: TGTGCCAGCAGTTCCCGGGACAGGGAAAACGTTCAGTACTTC.

This clonotype came up once. A read error may be the cause here, since a much bigger clone is one base away. V gene TRBV12-3 or TRBV12-4 combines with J gene TRBJ1-6, with 7 bases lining up with TRBD1. There are 15 residues in the CDR3. The CDR3 here is CASSFTSGGLSPFHF. CDR3 DNA: TGTGCCAGCAGTTTCACATCAGGGGGTCTATCACCCTTCCACTTT.

In this sample, this clonotype turned up many times. This rearrangement joins TRBV6-2 or TRBV6-3 to TRBJ1-2; D remains unclear. CDR3 length: 15 residues. Trimming cost V 5 bases and J 3 bases, with 16 bases left between them. Germline-derived CDR1 and CDR2 are MNHEY and SVGEGT. The CDR3 sequence: CASSEGRGSHYGYTF. The CDR3 DNA follows: TGTGCCAGCAGTGAAGGGCGAGGTTCTCACTATGGCTACACCTTC.

The V gene is TRBV7-8, the J gene TRBJ2-3, with a tentative D call TRBD2 (5 bases). The CDR3 spans 16 residues. Deletions cut 1 base from V and 2 bases from J, with 13 bases between. Germline-derived CDR1 and CDR2 are SGHVS and FQNEAQ. The CDR3 protein is CASSLGAFDYTDTQYF. In DNA form, the CDR3 reads TGTGCCAGCAGCTTAGGGGCCTTCGACTACACAGATACGCAGTATTTT.

In this sample, this clonotype turned up many times. The chain couples TRBV28 to TRBJ2-4; D may be TRBD2 (6 bases). The CDR3 is 15 residues long. V lost 7 bases and J lost 1, with 14 bases in between. The germline gives CDR1 MDHEN, CDR2 SYDVKM. CDR3 in amino acids: CASTEAGTAKNIQYF. As DNA, the CDR3 is TGTGCCAGCACCGAGGCGGGGACCGCCAAAAACATTCAGTACTTC.

In its sample, this clonotype was seen once. This may come from a read error, since a much larger clone is one base off. The J gene is TRBJ1-1, the V gene TRBV9; D unclear. Germline-derived CDR1 and CDR2 are SGDLS and YYNGEE. CDR3 size: 12 residues. The CDR3 reads CVSSAANTEAFF. In DNA, the CDR3 is TGTGTCAGCAGCGCAGCGAACACTGAAGCTTTCTTT. Supplemented by reference TRBV9 and TRBJ1-1, the full variable domain reads DSGVTQTPKHLITATGQRVTLRCSPRSGDLSVYWYQQSLDQGLQFLIQYYNGEERAKGNILERFSAQQFPDLHSELNLSSLELGDSALYFCVSSAANTEAFFGQGTRLTVV.

This clonotype showed up just a few times. The chain links TRBV5-1 to TRBJ1-2, with 7 bases aligning to TRBD1. The germline V gene has CDR1 SGHRS and CDR2 YFSETQ. The J segment lost 5 bases and the V segment lost 4 bases, leaving 8 bases of the junction unmatched. CDR3 size: 14 residues. This chain's CDR3 is CASSPGQDFYGYTF. DNA for the CDR3: TGCGCCAGCAGCCCCGGACAGGACTTTTATGGCTACACCTTC.

This rearrangement joins TRBV7-3 to TRBJ2-1; 10 nucleotides line up with TRBD2. V was pared by 2 bases and J by 6 bases, with 4 bases of the junction left unmatched. The CDR3 length is 15 residues. From germline, CDR1 is SGHTA and CDR2 FQGTGA. DNA for the CDR3: TGTGCCAGCAGCTTACTAGCGGGAGCTTTCAATGAGCAGTTCTTC. Translated: CASSLLAGAFNEQFF.

CDR3 in amino acids: CASSPLVGRELFF. The CDR3, as DNA: TGTGCCAGCAGCCCGTTGGTGGGTAGGGAGCTGTTTTTT. This sequence joins TRBV7-8 and TRBJ2-2; no firm D call. The CDR3 covers 13 residues. With 5 bases removed from V and 9 bases from J, the gap between germline ends came to 13 bases. Germline CDR1 SGHVS, CDR2 FQNEAQ.